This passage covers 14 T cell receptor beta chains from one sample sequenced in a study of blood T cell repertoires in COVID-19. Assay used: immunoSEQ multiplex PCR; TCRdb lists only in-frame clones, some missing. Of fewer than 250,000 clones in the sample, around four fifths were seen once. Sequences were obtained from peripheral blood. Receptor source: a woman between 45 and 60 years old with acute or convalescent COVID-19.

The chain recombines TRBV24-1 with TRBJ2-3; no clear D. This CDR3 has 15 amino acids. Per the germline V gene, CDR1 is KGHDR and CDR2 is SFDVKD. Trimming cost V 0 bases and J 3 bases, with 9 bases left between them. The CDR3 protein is CATSDLGGATDTQYF. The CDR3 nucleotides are TGTGCCACCAGTGATTTGGGTGGAGCAACAGATACGCAGTATTTT.

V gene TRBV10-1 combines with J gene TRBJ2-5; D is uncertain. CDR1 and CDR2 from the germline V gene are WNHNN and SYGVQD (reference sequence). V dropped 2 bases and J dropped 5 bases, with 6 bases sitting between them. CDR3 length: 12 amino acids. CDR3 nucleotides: TGCGCCAGCAGTGAGCATCGGGAGACCCAGTACTTC. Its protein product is CASSEHRETQYF.

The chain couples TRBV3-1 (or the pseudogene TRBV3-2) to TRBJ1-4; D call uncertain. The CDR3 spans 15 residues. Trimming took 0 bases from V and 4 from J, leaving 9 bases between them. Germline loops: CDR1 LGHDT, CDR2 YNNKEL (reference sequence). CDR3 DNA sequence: TGTGCCAGCAGCCAAGACTGGGCGGGTAATGAAAAACTGTTTTTT. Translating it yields CASSQDWAGNEKLFF.

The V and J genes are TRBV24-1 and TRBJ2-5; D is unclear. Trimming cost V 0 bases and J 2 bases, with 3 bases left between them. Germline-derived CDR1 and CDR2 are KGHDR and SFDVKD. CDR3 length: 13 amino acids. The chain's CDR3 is CATSDLVQETQYF. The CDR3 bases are TGTGCCACCAGTGATTTGGTACAAGAGACCCAGTACTTC.

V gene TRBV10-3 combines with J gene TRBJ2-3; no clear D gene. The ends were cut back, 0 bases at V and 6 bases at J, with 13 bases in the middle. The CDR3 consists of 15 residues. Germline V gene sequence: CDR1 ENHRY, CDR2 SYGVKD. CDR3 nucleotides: TGTGCCATCAGTGAGTCGCCCACTCTCACGGATACGCAGTATTTT. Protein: CAISESPTLTDTQYF.

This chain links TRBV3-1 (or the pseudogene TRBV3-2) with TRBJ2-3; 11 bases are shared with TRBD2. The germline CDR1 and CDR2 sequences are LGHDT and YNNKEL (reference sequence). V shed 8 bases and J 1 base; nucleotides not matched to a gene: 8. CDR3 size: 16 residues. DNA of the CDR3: TGTGCCAGCGCACCCCGGACTAGCGGGCGCACAGATACGCAGTATTTT. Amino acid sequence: CASAPRTSGRTDTQYF.

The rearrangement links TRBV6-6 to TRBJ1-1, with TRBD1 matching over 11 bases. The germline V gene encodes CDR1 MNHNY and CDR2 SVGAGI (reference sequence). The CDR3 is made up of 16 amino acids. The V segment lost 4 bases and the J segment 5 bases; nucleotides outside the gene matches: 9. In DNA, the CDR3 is TGTGCCAGCAGTTTCGGACAGGGGGCTGGGAGGACTGAAGCTTTCTTT. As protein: CASSFGQGAGRTEAFF.

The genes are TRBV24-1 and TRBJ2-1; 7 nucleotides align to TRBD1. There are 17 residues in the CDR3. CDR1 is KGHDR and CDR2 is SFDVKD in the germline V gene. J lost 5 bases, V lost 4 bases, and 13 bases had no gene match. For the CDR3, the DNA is TGTGCCACCAGTGAAAAGACAGGGAAATGGTCTGACAATGAGCAGTTCTTC. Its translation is CATSEKTGKWSDNEQFF.

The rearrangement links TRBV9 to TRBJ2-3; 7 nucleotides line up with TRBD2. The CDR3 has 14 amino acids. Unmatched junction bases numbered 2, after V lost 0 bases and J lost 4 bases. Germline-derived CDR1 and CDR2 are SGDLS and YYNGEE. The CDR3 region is CASSVAREPDTQYF. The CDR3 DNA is TGTGCCAGCAGCGTAGCGCGGGAGCCAGATACGCAGTATTTT.

CDR3 amino acids: CASSDSGLSTDTQYF. The CDR3 coding sequence is TGTGCCAGCAGTGACTCAGGACTAAGCACAGATACGCAGTATTTT. The chain uses TRBV6-4 and TRBJ2-3; maybe TRBD2 (6 bases). The germline V and J ends were trimmed by 0 bases and 0 bases, with 7 bases remaining between them. The CDR3 is 15 residues long. Germline CDR1 MRHNA, CDR2 SNTAGT.

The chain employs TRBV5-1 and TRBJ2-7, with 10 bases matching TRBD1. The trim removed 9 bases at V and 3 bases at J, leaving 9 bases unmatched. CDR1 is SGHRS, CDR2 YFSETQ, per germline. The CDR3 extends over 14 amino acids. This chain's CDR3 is CATSRGTGVYEQYF. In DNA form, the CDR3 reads TGCGCCACCTCGCGGGGGACAGGGGTCTACGAGCAGTACTTC.

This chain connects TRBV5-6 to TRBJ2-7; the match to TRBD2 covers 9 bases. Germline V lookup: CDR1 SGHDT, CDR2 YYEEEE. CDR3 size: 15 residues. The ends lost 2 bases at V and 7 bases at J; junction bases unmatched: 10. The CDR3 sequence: CASSFGLAGQREQYF. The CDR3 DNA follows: TGTGCCAGCAGCTTTGGGCTAGCGGGACAGCGTGAGCAGTACTTC.

The CDR3 sequence is CASSLLASGTNGEQYF. CDR3 coding DNA: TGCGCCAGCAGCTTGTTGGCTAGCGGGACCAATGGCGAGCAGTACTTC. The chain uses TRBV5-1 and TRBJ2-7; TRBD2 agrees at 9 bases. CDR1 and CDR2 (germline): SGHRS, YFSETQ. The V gene end was trimmed by 1 base and the J gene end by 6 bases; junction bases not matched to a gene: 11. The CDR3 loop spans 16 amino acids.

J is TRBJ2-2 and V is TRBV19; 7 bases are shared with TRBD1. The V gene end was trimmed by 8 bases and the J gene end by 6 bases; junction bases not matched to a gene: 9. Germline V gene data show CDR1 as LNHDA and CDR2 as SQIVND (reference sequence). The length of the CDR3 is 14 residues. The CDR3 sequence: CASFDRAESGELFF. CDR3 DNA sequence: TGTGCCAGTTTCGACAGGGCGGAATCCGGGGAGCTGTTTTTT.